This entry describes one TCR beta chain. No antigen is known for it. Generated by immunoSEQ multiplex PCR, the TCRdb table keeps only in-frame clones and is missing some. The repertoire consists of approximately 44,000 clones, with less than 95% occurring once and the leading ten covering 7.3%. This sample is part of a study of PD-L1 blockade in urothelial cancer. Study at large: About 85% of the roughly 29 patients comprised males who had bladder-origin urothelial cancer.

The time point: peripheral blood 6 weeks after treatment start. V lost 5 bases, J lost 3 bases, and 13 bases lay in between. The CDR3 has 14 residues. Germline-derived CDR1 and CDR2 are SGHTA and FQGNSA. Study-level points and caveats: Patients with below-median pretreatment blood clonality survived longer.

The chain couples TRBV7-2 to TRBJ1-1; a possible D gene is TRBD1 (6 bases). This TCR was recovered from a man aged 70 or older with urothelial cancer. Here the sequenced sample was PBMCs, taken around atezolizumab (anti-PD-L1) treatment. This CDR3 is CASSPNTGYTEAFF. The CDR3 DNA reads TGTGCCAGCAGCCCTAATACAGGGTACACTGAAGCTTTCTTT.